This section outlines one T cell receptor beta chain sequence together with its context. No antigen is known for it. Nothing much larger sits one base from this clone, and base qualities are not available. This sample also contains other DNA sequences that code for the same CDR3. At diagnosis, tumor, uninvolved tumor-adjacent lung and peripheral blood were collected and then preserved as a mix of FFPE and fresh-frozen material. These data come from a study of T cells in localized non-small cell lung cancer (dated by TCRdb to 2018 to 2020). Concerning the study at large: The study examined T cell repertoires in 200 to 300 patients with early-stage NSCLC and compared tumors with uninvolved tumor-adjacent lungs. The cohort consisted of a few hundred treatment-naive NSCLC patients whose localized lung tumors had been resected. Of the NSCLC patients, about 130 were male and about a hundred were female, and the mean age was approximately 66 years.

The CDR3 goes from the cysteine to the phenylalanine over 14 residues. Of all the DNA, just the CDR3 is kept, 42 bases in frame from base 1. CDR1 and CDR2, looked up from the germline V gene, are MNHGY and SAAAGT. V lost 6 bases and J lost 0 bases, and the count of bases not matched to a germline gene is 4. Overall study results and their limits: Higher T cell density in blood was associated with longer overall survival, whereas higher clonality in adjacent lung was associated with shorter survival. A median of around 50 of the top 100 tumor clones were detected in paired uninvolved adjacent lung, and around 27 of these tumor clones were also found among the top 100 clones of the paired uninvolved adjacent lung. Because of the exploratory design, TCR variables were selected using unadjusted p-values without false-discovery rate correction. The highest T cell clonality was observed in uninvolved tumor-adjacent lung, where clonality exceeded that of tumor, suggesting that antigenic responses were more focused in uninvolved tumor-adjacent lung. Because multi-region tumor sequencing was not performed, intratumor heterogeneity could not be ruled out.

The immunoSEQ Assay was used to sequence TCR beta CDR3 regions from DNA. The paper's processing steps were these. To compute T cell density, TCR beta template counts were normalized to usable DNA, which was estimated by amplifying housekeeping genes. Richness was estimated using the preseqR package, with extrapolation to 400,000 templates for PBMC samples and to 120,000 templates for tissue samples. Clonality was defined as one minus Pielou's evenness. To identify tissue-enriched TCRs, differential abundance testing was run on productive amino-acid clonotypes with a minimum total count of 5 and an alpha of 0.1. The Jaccard Index and the Morisita Overlap Index were used to measure how much the repertoires overlapped between compartments. GLIPH grouped TCR beta CDR3s together with public tetramer-defined viral CDR3s, and a viral motif had to include at least three viral sequences and also show V-gene enrichment. Here the immuneACCESS table is served through TCRdb, limited to in-frame sequences with V and J called. Missing clones are a known gap in these copies; in checked studies unresolved V genes cover under half, and the rest lacks a known reason. The DNA was the basis for D and trimming; V, J and clone size are from that table. The sample records 1,500 or so clones, about a quarter of which are singletons. The ten most abundant clones make up around 20% of the sample.

The clonotype was recovered from a male donor at least 60 years old with stage II squamous cell lung carcinoma. The source was lung tumor tissue, collected before any cancer treatment. This sequence uses TRBV6-8 and TRBJ1-1; 7 of the junction bases match TRBD1. The nucleotides read TGTGCCAGCAGCCCCGACAGGGTGAACACTGAAGCTTTCTTT. Its amino acids are CASSPDRVNTEAFF.